Sequencing of this T cell receptor (beta chain) was carried out in a study of blood T cell repertoires in COVID-19. About the study: Italy, Spain and the United States were the sources of the convalescent and acute COVID-19 samples. In each case, the material was cDNA or gDNA derived from T cells, B-cell-depleted T cells, or PBMCs.

Clones were sequenced by immunoSEQ multiplex PCR, and TCRdb holds only the in-frame ones, with some missing. This repertoire shows 200,000 to 250,000 clones, 83% found once; its top ten account for around 7.2%. Trimming cost V 1 base and J 2 bases, with 5 bases left between them. CDR3 size: 12 residues. The germline gives CDR1 GTSNPN, CDR2 SVGIG (reference sequence). This sequence originates from a woman aged 50 to 60 with acute or convalescent COVID-19. This sequence joins TRBV30 and TRBJ1-1, with unresolved D. The sequenced sample was peripheral blood. The CDR3 DNA reads as TGTGCCTGGAGTGCAGTTAACACTGAAGCTTTCTTT. This encodes CAWSAVNTEAFF.